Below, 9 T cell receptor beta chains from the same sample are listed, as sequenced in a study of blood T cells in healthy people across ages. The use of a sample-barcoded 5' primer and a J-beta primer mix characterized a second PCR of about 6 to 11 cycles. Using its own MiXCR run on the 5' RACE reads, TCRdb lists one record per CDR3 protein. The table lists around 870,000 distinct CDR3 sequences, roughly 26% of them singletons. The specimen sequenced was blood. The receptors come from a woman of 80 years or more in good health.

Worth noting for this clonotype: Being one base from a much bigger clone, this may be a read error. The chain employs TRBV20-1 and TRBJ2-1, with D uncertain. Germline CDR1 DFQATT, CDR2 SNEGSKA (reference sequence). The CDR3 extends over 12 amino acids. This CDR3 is CRATKRRGEQFF. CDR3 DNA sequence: TGCAGGGCTACCAAACGACGCGGTGAGCAGTTCTTC.

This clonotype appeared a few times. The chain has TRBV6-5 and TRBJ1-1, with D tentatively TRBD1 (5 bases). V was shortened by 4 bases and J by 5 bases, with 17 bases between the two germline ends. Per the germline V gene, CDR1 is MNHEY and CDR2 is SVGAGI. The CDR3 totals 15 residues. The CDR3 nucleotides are TGTGCCAGCAGTTCCTCCGGAGGGGCGAAGACTGAAGCTTTCTTT. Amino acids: CASSSSGGAKTEAFF.

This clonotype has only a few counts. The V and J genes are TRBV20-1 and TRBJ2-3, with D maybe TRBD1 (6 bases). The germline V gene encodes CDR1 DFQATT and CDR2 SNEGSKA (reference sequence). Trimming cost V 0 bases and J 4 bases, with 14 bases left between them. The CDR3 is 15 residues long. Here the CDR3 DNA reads TGCAGTGCTAGAGACTATCGCAGGGGATCAGATACGCAGTATTTT. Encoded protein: CSARDYRRGSDTQYF.

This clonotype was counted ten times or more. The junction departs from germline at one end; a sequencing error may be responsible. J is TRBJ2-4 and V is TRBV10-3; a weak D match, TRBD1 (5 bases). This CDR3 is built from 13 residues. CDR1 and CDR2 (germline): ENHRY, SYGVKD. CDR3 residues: CAVSLDSQNIQYF. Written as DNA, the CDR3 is TGTGCCGTCAGTCTTGACAGCCAGAACATTCAGTACTTC.

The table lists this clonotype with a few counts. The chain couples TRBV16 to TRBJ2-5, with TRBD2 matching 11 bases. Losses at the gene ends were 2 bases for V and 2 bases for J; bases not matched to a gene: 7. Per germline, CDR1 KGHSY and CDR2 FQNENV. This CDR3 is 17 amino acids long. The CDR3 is CASSQPGLAGNQETQYF. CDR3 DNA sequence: TGTGCCAGCAGCCAACCCGGACTAGCGGGTAATCAAGAGACCCAGTACTTC.

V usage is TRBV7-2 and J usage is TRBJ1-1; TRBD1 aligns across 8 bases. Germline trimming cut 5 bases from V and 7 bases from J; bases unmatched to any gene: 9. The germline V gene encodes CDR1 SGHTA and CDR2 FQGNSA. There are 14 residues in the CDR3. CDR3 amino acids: CASSVGQGFNEAFF. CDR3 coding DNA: TGTGCCAGCAGCGTAGGACAGGGTTTTAATGAAGCTTTCTTT. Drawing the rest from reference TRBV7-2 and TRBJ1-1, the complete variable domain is GAGVSQSPSNKVTEKGKDVELRCDPISGHTALYWYRQSLGQGLEFLIYFQGNSAPDKSGLPSDRFSAERTGGSVSTLTIQRTQQEDSAVYLCASSVGQGFNEAFFGQGTRLTVV.

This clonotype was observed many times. The CDR3 nucleotides are TGTGCCAGCAGCTTACTTGTGGGGGGTAGCTCTGGGGCCAACGTCCTGACTTTC. Amino acids: CASSLLVGGSSGANVLTF. The chain recombines TRBV7-2 with TRBJ2-6, with a tentative D call TRBD2 (6 bases). With 2 bases removed from V and 0 bases from J, the gap between germline ends came to 14 bases. Germline CDR1 reads SGHTA; CDR2 reads FQGNSA. The CDR3 extends over 18 amino acids.

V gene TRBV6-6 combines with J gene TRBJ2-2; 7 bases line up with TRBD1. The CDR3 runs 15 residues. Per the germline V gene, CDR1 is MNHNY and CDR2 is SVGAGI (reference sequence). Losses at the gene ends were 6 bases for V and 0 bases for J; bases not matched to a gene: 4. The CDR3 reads CASSRTGPNTGELFF. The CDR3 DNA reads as TGTGCCAGCAGCAGGACAGGACCGAACACCGGGGAGCTGTTTTTT.

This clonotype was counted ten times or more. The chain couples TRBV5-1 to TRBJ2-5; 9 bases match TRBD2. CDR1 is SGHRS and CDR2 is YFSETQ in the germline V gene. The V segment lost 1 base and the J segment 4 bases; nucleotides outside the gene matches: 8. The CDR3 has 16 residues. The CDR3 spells CASSLNGRGGGETQYF. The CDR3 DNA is TGCGCCAGCAGCTTGAACGGGCGGGGGGGCGGAGAGACCCAGTACTTC. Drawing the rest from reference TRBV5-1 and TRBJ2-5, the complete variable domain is KAGVTQTPRYLIKTRGQQVTLSCSPISGHRSVSWYQQTPGQGLQFLFEYFSETQRNKGNFPGRFSGRQFSNSRSEMNVSTLELGDSALYLCASSLNGRGGGETQYFGPGTRLLVL.